This TCR beta chain emerged from a study of control samples from healthy donors and cancer patients. J was trimmed by 8 bases and V by 2 bases; bases with no gene match: 11. This CDR3 spans 17 amino acids. Germline V lookup: CDR1 MGHRA, CDR2 YSYEKL. Data came from immunoSEQ multiplex PCR; TCRdb stores just in-frame clones and leaves some out. The sample lists about 250,000 clones, more than 65% seen once, with about 14% in the top ten. The TCR comes from an older woman with lung cancer. This chain connects TRBV4-1 to TRBJ1-4, with 10 bases aligning to TRBD1. Material for sequencing was PBMCs. The CDR3 bases are TGCGCCAGCAGCCAAACACTCCGACAGGGGGCGAGGGAAAAACTGTTTTTT. It specifies CASSQTLRQGAREKLFF.